Each of the 16 T cell receptor beta chains below was sequenced from the same sample in a study of cytomegalovirus exposure and HLA in healthy donors. 60 Vbeta and 13 Jbeta primers were used in PCR. TCRdb's table, derived via immunoSEQ multiplex PCR, lists solely in-frame clones and lacks some. The repertoire includes about 100,000 clones, less than 80% of them detected once, and around 7.8% sits in the top ten. Sequenced: PBMCs. Receptor source: a young man in good health and CMV-seronegative.

The chain is built from TRBV28 and TRBJ1-4; TRBD1 aligns across 11 bases. J lost 6 bases, V lost 2 bases, and 5 bases had no gene match. In germline, CDR1 is MDHEN, CDR2 SYDVKM. The CDR3 runs to 16 residues. The CDR3 DNA is TGTGCCAGCAGTTTAGGGACAGGGGGGTGGGATGAAAAACTGTTTTTT. Translation: CASSLGTGGWDEKLFF.

This clone was found once. This chain connects TRBV29-1 to TRBJ1-3, with 7 positions matching TRBD1. The J segment lost 4 bases and the V segment lost 7 bases, leaving 13 bases of the junction unmatched. The CDR3 loop spans 15 amino acids. CDR1 and CDR2 (germline): SQVTM, ANQGSEA. The chain's CDR3 is CSGTKSTGSGNTIYF. The CDR3 DNA sequence: TGCAGCGGCACCAAATCGACAGGGTCCGGAAACACCATATATTTT.

This clone has a handful of counts. The genes are TRBV2 and TRBJ1-2; D is uncertain. V lost 4 bases, J lost 7 bases, and 13 bases lay in between. The CDR3 spans 13 residues. Germline CDR1 and CDR2: SNHLY and FYNNEI. For the CDR3, the DNA is TGTGCCAGCAGTGCAGTAAACATCCTTGGCTACACCTTC. This sequence encodes CASSAVNILGYTF.

This chain links TRBV5-1 with TRBJ2-2, with D perhaps matching TRBD1 (6 bases). The CDR3 is made up of 13 amino acids. The ends were cut back, 4 bases at V and 5 bases at J, with 9 bases in the middle. Germline loops: CDR1 SGHRS, CDR2 YFSETQ. The DNA for the CDR3 is TGCGCCAGCAGCCTAACAGGGACCGGGGAGCTGTTTTTT. As protein: CASSLTGTGELFF.

The CDR3 loop reads CASSLSSGGGETQYF. The CDR3 DNA is TGTGCCAGCAGCTTATCCTCAGGGGGTGGAGAGACCCAGTACTTC. This sequence joins TRBV7-3 and TRBJ2-5; 7 bases map to TRBD1. V lost 2 bases and J lost 4; bases outside the gene matches: 7. Germline V gene sequence: CDR1 SGHTA, CDR2 FQGTGA. This CDR3 is 15 amino acids long.

This clone was recorded only once. The V gene is TRBV2, the J gene TRBJ1-1; 10 nucleotides align to TRBD1. The germline V gene has CDR1 SNHLY and CDR2 FYNNEI. This CDR3 comprises 16 residues. The junction had 7 bases not matched to a gene; V was cut back by 5 bases and J by 1 base. In DNA form, the CDR3 reads TGTGCCAGCAGTAACCATTGGACAGGGGGGAACACTGAAGCTTTCTTT. Amino acids: CASSNHWTGGNTEAFF.

The chain recombines TRBV7-3 with TRBJ2-7; TRBD1 aligns across 9 bases. The junction had 3 bases not matched to a gene; V was cut back by 0 bases and J by 3 bases. The CDR3 length is 15 residues. The V gene's germline CDR1 is SGHTA and CDR2 FQGTGA. This CDR3 reads CASSLTGTGSYEQYF. CDR3 DNA sequence: TGTGCCAGCAGCTTAACCGGGACAGGGAGCTACGAGCAGTACTTC.

The chain recombines TRBV6-1 with TRBJ2-2; D is perhaps TRBD1 (6 bases). The CDR3 contains 14 residues. The germline V gene encodes CDR1 MNHNS and CDR2 SASEGT. V lost 8 bases and J 6 bases, leaving 16 bases between the germline ends. CDR3 residues: CASLWTVFAGELFF. CDR3 nucleotide sequence: TGTGCCAGCCTCTGGACAGTTTTCGCCGGGGAGCTGTTTTTT.

This chain links TRBV7-9 with TRBJ2-7, with TRBD1 identical over 8 bases. Germline V CDR1 and CDR2: SEHNR, FQNEAQ (reference sequence). After removal of 5 bases from V and 7 bases from J, the junction contained 10 bases not matched to a gene. The CDR3 is 14 residues long. The CDR3 sequence is CASSHRDRTREQYF. The CDR3 DNA follows: TGTGCCAGCAGCCACCGGGACAGGACTCGGGAGCAGTACTTC.

V gene TRBV27 combines with J gene TRBJ2-7; 8 nucleotides match TRBD2. V lost 5 bases to trimming and J lost 3 bases; unmatched junction nucleotides: 12. CDR1 and CDR2 from the germline V gene are MNHEY and SMNVEV (reference sequence). This CDR3 is 16 amino acids long. CDR3 protein: CASSPSTHSGNYEQYF. The CDR3 nucleotides are TGTGCCAGCAGTCCCTCGACGCATAGCGGGAACTACGAGCAGTACTTC.

This clone was picked up one time. The J gene is TRBJ2-3, the V gene TRBV10-3; TRBD1 matches at 8 bases. Germline V lookup: CDR1 ENHRY, CDR2 SYGVKD. CDR3 length: 14 residues. V lost 8 bases, J lost 0 bases, and 4 bases stayed unmatched. CDR3 nucleotide sequence: TGTGCCATCTTAGGGACAGGTAGCACAGATACGCAGTATTTT. Its protein is CAILGTGSTDTQYF.

This sequence joins TRBV5-4 and TRBJ1-1; 7 positions match TRBD1. V trimming: 4 bases; J trimming: 2 bases; junction bases outside the gene matches: 5. This CDR3 spans 14 amino acids. The germline V gene encodes CDR1 SGHNT and CDR2 YYREEE (reference sequence). The CDR3 loop reads CASSRRDRNTEAFF. Here the CDR3 DNA reads TGTGCCAGCAGCCGCCGGGACAGAAACACTGAAGCTTTCTTT.

The chain combines TRBV5-1 with TRBJ2-5; tentative D call: TRBD2 (6 bases). This CDR3 is 15 amino acids long. The V gene lost 4 bases and the J gene lost 2 bases, with 15 bases spanning the gap. Germline values: CDR1 SGHRS, CDR2 YFSETQ. The CDR3 DNA reads TGCGCCAGCAGCCCGGGAGTAGCGGCGCAAGAGACCCAGTACTTC. The encoded protein is CASSPGVAAQETQYF.

The chain carries TRBV19 and TRBJ2-1; TRBD1 is a possible D gene (6 bases). Germline values: CDR1 LNHDA, CDR2 SQIVND (reference sequence). The V end was cut by 3 bases, the J end by 0 bases, with 12 bases between. This CDR3 spans 16 amino acids. This chain's CDR3 is CASSILQGSSYNEQFF. The CDR3 DNA sequence: TGTGCCAGTAGTATCCTACAGGGCAGCTCCTACAATGAGCAGTTCTTC. Variable domain in full (rest from reference TRBV19 and TRBJ2-1): DGGITQSPKYLFRKEGQNVTLSCEQNLNHDAMYWYRQDPGQGLRLIYYSQIVNDFQKGDIAEGYSVSREKKESFPLTVTSAQKNPTAFYLCASSILQGSSYNEQFFGPGTRLTVL.

The chain employs TRBV6-1 and TRBJ1-2; D gene ambiguous. This CDR3 has 11 residues. V lost 7 bases to trimming and J lost 7 bases, with 10 bases between them. The germline CDR1 and CDR2 sequences are MNHNS and SASEGT. The CDR3 is CASNPSGGYTF. CDR3 in DNA: TGTGCCAGCAATCCCTCCGGTGGCTACACCTTC.

This clone is classed as medium-sized. This rearrangement joins TRBV7-9 to TRBJ1-1, with 7 bases identical to TRBD1. CDR3 size: 14 residues. After removal of 0 bases from V and 12 bases from J, the junction contained 10 bases not matched to a gene. In germline, CDR1 is SEHNR, CDR2 FQNEAQ (reference sequence). Here the CDR3 reads CASSLASTGALPFF. In DNA, the CDR3 is TGTGCCAGCAGCTTAGCTTCTACAGGGGCCTTACCTTTCTTT.